The rows below give T cell receptor beta chains drawn from one sample of a study of blood T cell repertoires in COVID-19. Clones were sequenced by immunoSEQ multiplex PCR, and TCRdb holds only the in-frame ones, with some missing. The sample records around 150,000 clones, under 90% being singletons. The sequenced material came from peripheral blood. These TCRs come from an elderly woman in a cohort sampled during active or convalescent COVID-19. Each CDR3 is given with its conserved first and last residue. A D gene is named only where the DNA matches it firmly. Only part of the rows carry a size: once, few, many, or a class if the clone is expanded.

CDR3aa,CDR3nt,abundance,v_gene,d_gene,j_gene
CASSPRSGAGNEQFF,TGCGCCAGCAGCCCCAGGAGCGGGGCGGGCAATGAGCAGTTCTTC,-,TRBV5-1,TRBD2,TRBJ2-1
CASSLGQTYNEQFF,TGTGCCAGCAGCTTGGGACAGACATACAATGAGCAGTTCTTC,-,TRBV5-5,-,TRBJ2-1
CASSSGQGYTGELFF,TGTGCCAGCAGCTCCGGACAGGGTTACACCGGGGAGCTGTTTTTT,-,TRBV11-3,TRBD1,TRBJ2-2
CASRQAINSPLHF,TGCGCCAGTCGTCAGGCAATTAATTCACCCCTCCACTTT,-,TRBV5-1,-,TRBJ1-6
CASSARGLLRGYTF,TGTGCCAGCAGCGCGAGGGGACTCTTGCGCGGCTACACCTTC,-,TRBV9,-,TRBJ1-2
CASSIGTGPLYGYTF,TGTGCCAGTAGTATCGGGACAGGGCCCCTCTATGGCTACACCTTC,-,TRBV19,TRBD1,TRBJ1-2
CASSYRRYSGNTIYF,TGTGCCAGCAGTTACCGGAGGTACTCTGGAAACACCATATATTTT,-,TRBV6-6,-,TRBJ1-3
CASSRQGMDTGELFF,TGTGCCAGCAGTCGACAGGGTATGGACACCGGGGAGCTGTTTTTT,-,TRBV6-4,TRBD1,TRBJ2-2
CASSLGRETQYF,TGTGCCAGCAGCTTAGGTAGAGAGACCCAGTACTTC,-,TRBV7-2,-,TRBJ2-5
CASSQGGGRPSGYTF,TGCGCCAGCAGCCAAGGGGGAGGGAGGCCCAGCGGCTACACCTTC,few,TRBV4-3,-,TRBJ1-2
CASSPPGAGPRPAFF,TGTGCCAGCTCACCACCGGGGGCAGGACCCAGGCCAGCTTTCTTT,-,TRBV18,-,TRBJ1-1
CASRDSGVNTDTQYF,TGTGCCAGCAGAGATAGCGGGGTGAACACAGATACGCAGTATTTT,-,TRBV2,TRBD2,TRBJ2-3
CASSPWDRVNTEAFF,TGTGCCAGCAGCCCTTGGGACAGGGTGAACACTGAAGCTTTCTTT,-,TRBV3-1/TRBV3-2,TRBD1,TRBJ1-1
CATSNRGQYSGANVLTF,TGTGCCACCAGCAACAGGGGGCAATACTCTGGGGCCAACGTCCTGACTTTC,many,TRBV15,TRBD1,TRBJ2-6
CASSPGLAGGLETQYF,TGTGCCAGCAGCCCCGGACTAGCGGGGGGGCTTGAGACCCAGTACTTC,-,TRBV5-6,TRBD2,TRBJ2-5
CASTEYSSYEQYF,TGTGCCAGCACTGAGTACAGCTCCTACGAGCAGTACTTC,-,TRBV6-6,-,TRBJ2-7
CASSLDWEAGPVGWNTEAFF,TGTGCCAGCAGCTTAGACTGGGAGGCAGGGCCCGTCGGCTGGAACACTGAAGCTTTCTTT,-,TRBV11-3,-,TRBJ1-1
CASSLMRQGGTGELFF,TGTGCCAGCAGCTTAATGCGACAGGGAGGCACCGGGGAGCTGTTTTTT,-,TRBV7-3,-,TRBJ2-2
CASSSRVWDRAYGYTF,TGTGCCAGTAGTAGCCGGGTCTGGGACAGGGCCTATGGCTACACCTTC,-,TRBV19,TRBD1,TRBJ1-2
CASSLWGQGVGTEAFF,TGTGCCAGCAGTTTATGGGGACAGGGTGTGGGCACTGAAGCTTTCTTT,-,TRBV28,TRBD1,TRBJ1-1
CASSSHSNQPQHF,TGTGCCAGCAGCTCACATAGCAATCAGCCCCAGCATTTT,few,TRBV11-2,-,TRBJ1-5
CASSADRVVGTEAFF,TGTGCCAGCAGCGCGGACAGGGTGGTCGGTACTGAAGCTTTCTTT,few,TRBV7-9,TRBD1,TRBJ1-1
CATSDLGRGNTGELFF,TGTGCCACCAGTGATTTAGGCAGGGGCAACACCGGGGAGCTGTTTTTT,-,TRBV24-1,-,TRBJ2-2
CASSQVKLGGYTF,TGTGCCAGTAGTCAGGTCAAACTAGGTGGCTACACCTTC,-,TRBV19,-,TRBJ1-2